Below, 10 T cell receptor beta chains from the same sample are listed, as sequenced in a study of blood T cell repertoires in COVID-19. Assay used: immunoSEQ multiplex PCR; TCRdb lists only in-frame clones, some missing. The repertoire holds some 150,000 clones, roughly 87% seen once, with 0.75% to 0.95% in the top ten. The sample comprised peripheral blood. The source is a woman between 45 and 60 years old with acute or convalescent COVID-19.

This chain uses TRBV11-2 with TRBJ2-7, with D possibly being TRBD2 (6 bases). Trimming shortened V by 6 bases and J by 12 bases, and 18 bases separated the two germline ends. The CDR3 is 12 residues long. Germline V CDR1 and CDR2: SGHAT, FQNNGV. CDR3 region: CASSSAGQGLYF. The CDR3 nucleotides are TGTGCCAGCAGTTCTGCGGGCCAGGGACTGTACTTC.

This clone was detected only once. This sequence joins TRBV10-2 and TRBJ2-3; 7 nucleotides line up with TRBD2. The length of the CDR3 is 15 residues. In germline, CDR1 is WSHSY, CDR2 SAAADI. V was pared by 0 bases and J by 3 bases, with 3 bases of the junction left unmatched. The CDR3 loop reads CASSESREWTDTQYF. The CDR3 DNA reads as TGCGCCAGCAGTGAGTCGCGGGAGTGGACAGATACGCAGTATTTT.

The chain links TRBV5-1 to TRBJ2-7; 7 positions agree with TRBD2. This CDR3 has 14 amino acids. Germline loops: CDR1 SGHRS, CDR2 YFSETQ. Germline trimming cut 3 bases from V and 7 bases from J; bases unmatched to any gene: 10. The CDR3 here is CASSSGREGREQYF. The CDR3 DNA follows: TGCGCCAGCAGCTCGGGGAGGGAGGGACGGGAGCAGTACTTC.

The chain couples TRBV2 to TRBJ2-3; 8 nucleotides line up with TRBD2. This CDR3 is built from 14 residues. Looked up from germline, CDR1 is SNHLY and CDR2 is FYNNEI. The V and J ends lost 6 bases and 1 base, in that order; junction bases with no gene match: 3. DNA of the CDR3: TGTGCCAGCAGGAGCGGGAGAGGCACAGATACGCAGTATTTT. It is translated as CASRSGRGTDTQYF.

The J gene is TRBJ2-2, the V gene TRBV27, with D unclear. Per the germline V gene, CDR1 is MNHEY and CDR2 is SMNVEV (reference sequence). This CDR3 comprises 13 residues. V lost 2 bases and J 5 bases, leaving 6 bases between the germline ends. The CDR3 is CASSLTLTGELFF. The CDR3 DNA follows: TGTGCCAGCAGTTTAACTCTAACCGGGGAGCTGTTTTTT.

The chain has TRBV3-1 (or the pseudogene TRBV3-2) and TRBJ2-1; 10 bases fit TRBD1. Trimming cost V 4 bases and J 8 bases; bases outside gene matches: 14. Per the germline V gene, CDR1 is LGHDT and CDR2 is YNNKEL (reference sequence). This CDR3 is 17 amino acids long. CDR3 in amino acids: CASSPIGPGQGTHEQFF. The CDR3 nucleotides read TGTGCCAGCAGCCCGATCGGGCCGGGACAGGGGACGCATGAGCAGTTCTTC.

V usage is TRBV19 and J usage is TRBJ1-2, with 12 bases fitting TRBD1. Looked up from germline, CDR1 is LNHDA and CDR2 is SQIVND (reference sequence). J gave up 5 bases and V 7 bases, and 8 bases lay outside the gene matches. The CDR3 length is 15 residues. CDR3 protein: CASTGTGGEWYGYTF. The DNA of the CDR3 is TGTGCCAGTACCGGGACAGGGGGCGAGTGGTATGGCTACACCTTC.

As DNA, the CDR3 is TGTGCCAGCAGCCCTGGGACGGGAGACACAGATACGCAGTATTTT. Residues: CASSPGTGDTDTQYF. The rearrangement uses TRBV7-8 and TRBJ2-3; D might be TRBD2 (6 bases). The V end lost 5 bases, the J end lost 2 bases, and 14 bases lay between the germline ends. The CDR3 consists of 15 residues. Germline V gives CDR1 SGHVS, CDR2 FQNEAQ. Variable domain in full (rest from reference TRBV7-8 and TRBJ2-3): GAGVSQSPRYKVAKRGQDVALRCDPISGHVSLFWYQQALGQGPEFLTYFQNEAQLDKSGLPSDRFFAERPEGSVSTLKIQRTQQEDSAVYLCASSPGTGDTDTQYFGPGTRLTVL.

In DNA form, the CDR3 reads TGTGCCAGCAGCTTTTCGGGCAATCAGCCCCAGCATTTT. Its translation: CASSFSGNQPQHF. The V and J genes are TRBV7-2 and TRBJ1-5; D is undetermined. The V end was cut by 3 bases, the J end by 2 bases, with 5 bases between. Germline V gives CDR1 SGHTA, CDR2 FQGNSA. The CDR3 consists of 13 residues.

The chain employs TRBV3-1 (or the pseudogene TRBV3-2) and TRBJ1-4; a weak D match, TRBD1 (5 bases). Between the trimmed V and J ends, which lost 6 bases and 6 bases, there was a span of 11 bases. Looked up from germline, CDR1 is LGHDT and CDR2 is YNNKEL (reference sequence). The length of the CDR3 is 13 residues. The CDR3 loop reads CASSGGAHEKLFF. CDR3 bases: TGTGCCAGCAGTGGAGGGGCCCATGAAAAACTGTTTTTT.